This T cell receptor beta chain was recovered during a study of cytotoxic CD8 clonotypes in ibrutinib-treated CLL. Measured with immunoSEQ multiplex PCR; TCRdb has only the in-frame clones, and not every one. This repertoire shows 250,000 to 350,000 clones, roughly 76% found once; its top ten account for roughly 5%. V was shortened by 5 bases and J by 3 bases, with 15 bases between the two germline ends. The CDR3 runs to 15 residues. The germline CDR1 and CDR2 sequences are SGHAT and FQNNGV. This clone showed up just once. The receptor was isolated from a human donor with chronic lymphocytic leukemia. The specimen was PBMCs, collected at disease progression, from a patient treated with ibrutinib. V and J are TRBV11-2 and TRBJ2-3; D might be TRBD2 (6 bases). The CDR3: CASSRPGLLTDTQYF. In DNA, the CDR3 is TGTGCCAGCAGCCGACCGGGACTCCTGACAGATACGCAGTATTTT.